The 21 T cell receptor beta chains below all came from one sample that was sequenced in a study of CD8 T cells in ankylosing spondylitis. MiXCR, applied by TCRdb to the 5' RACE reads, yields one record per CDR3 protein. The sample carries 240,000 or so distinct CDR3 sequences, roughly a tenth recorded once. Sequences were obtained from blood, either unsorted or a sorted T cell fraction (not recorded which). These receptors were collected from a male donor with ankylosing spondylitis or in good health (not recorded which).

This clonotype was detected ten times or more. The chain employs TRBV29-1 and TRBJ2-1; 7 bases fit TRBD1. The V gene end was trimmed by 7 bases and the J gene end by 5 bases; junction bases not matched to a gene: 11. The CDR3 sequence is 14 residues long. Germline assignment: CDR1 SQVTM and CDR2 ANQGSEA. CDR3 DNA sequence: TGCAGCGGGGGACAGCGACAATACCACAATGAGCAGTTCTTC. Translation gives CSGGQRQYHNEQFF.

This clonotype was observed many times. The V and J genes are TRBV6-5 and TRBJ1-1; D gene ambiguous. V was pared by 0 bases and J by 4 bases, with 9 bases between. The CDR3 consists of 14 residues. Germline V gene sequence: CDR1 MNHEY, CDR2 SVGAGI. The CDR3 here is CASSYSGLSTEAFF. CDR3 nucleotides: TGTGCCAGCAGTTACTCGGGGTTGAGCACTGAAGCTTTCTTT.

This clonotype was seen a few times. This sequence joins TRBV7-2 and TRBJ2-1, with D possibly matching TRBD2 (6 bases). Germline V gene data show CDR1 as SGHTA and CDR2 as FQGNSA. CDR3 length equals 14 residues. V dropped 1 base and J dropped 10 bases, with 14 bases sitting between them. CDR3 region: CASSLVGSRGEQFF. In nucleotides, the CDR3 is TGTGCCAGCAGCTTAGTGGGCTCCCGGGGGGAGCAGTTCTTC.

This clonotype has a handful of counts. The J gene is TRBJ1-2, the V gene TRBV5-4; no firm D call. This CDR3 comprises 15 residues. V lost 6 bases and J 2 bases, leaving 17 bases between the germline ends. Germline V CDR1 and CDR2: SGHNT, YYREEE (reference sequence). The CDR3 here is CASTPREGRNYGYTF. The CDR3 DNA reads as TGTGCCAGCACCCCGAGAGAAGGGCGGAACTATGGCTACACCTTC.

Remarks on this clonotype: A much more abundant neighbour one base away suggests this may be a read error. This chain joins TRBV10-3 and TRBJ1-4; D is perhaps TRBD1 (6 bases). V was pared by 2 bases and J by 7 bases, with 11 bases between. Germline CDR1 reads ENHRY; CDR2 reads SYGVKD. The CDR3 has 14 residues. The CDR3 reads CAISEGGGVEKLFF. The CDR3 nucleotides are TGTGCCATCAGTGAGGGGGGCGGCGTTGAAAAACTGTTTTTT.

The table lists this clonotype with many counts. This sequence joins TRBV5-1 and TRBJ1-1; D remains ambiguous. The CDR3 extends over 15 amino acids. CDR1 and CDR2 from the germline V gene are SGHRS and YFSETQ. Deletions cut 3 bases from V and 1 base from J, with 13 bases between. CDR3: CASSSPTDGNTEAFF. For the CDR3, the DNA is TGCGCCAGCAGCTCACCGACCGACGGGAACACTGAAGCTTTCTTT.

This clonotype was seen ten or more times. V and J are TRBV20-1 and TRBJ2-2; 9 nucleotides line up with TRBD2. This CDR3 contains 16 residues. CDR1 is DFQATT and CDR2 is SNEGSKA in the germline V gene (reference sequence). J gave up 5 bases and V 2 bases, and 9 bases lay outside the gene matches. This chain's CDR3 is CSARKSGGKGTGELFF. The CDR3 nucleotides are TGCAGTGCTAGAAAGAGCGGGGGGAAGGGAACCGGGGAGCTGTTTTTT.

This clonotype was detected a few times. The chain combines TRBV5-1 with TRBJ2-1, with 14 bases that match TRBD2. The CDR3 consists of 18 residues. CDR1 is SGHRS and CDR2 is YFSETQ in the germline V gene. V lost 3 bases and J lost 5; bases outside the gene matches: 10. DNA of the CDR3: TGCGCCAGCAGCTCGACCATACCGGGACTAGCGGGGGACAATGAGCAGTTCTTC. Its protein is CASSSTIPGLAGDNEQFF.

The chain is built from TRBV20-1 and TRBJ2-5; 14 bases are shared with TRBD2. Germline lookup yields CDR1 DFQATT and CDR2 SNEGSKA (reference sequence). The CDR3 is made up of 17 amino acids. V trimming: 7 bases; J trimming: 6 bases; junction bases outside the gene matches: 16. CDR3: CSVDSGGLAGDLKTQYF. For the CDR3, the DNA is TGCAGTGTCGACAGTGGGGGACTAGCGGGAGATCTAAAGACCCAGTACTTC.

This clonotype was observed many times. V and J are TRBV5-1 and TRBJ2-7; D is possibly TRBD2 (5 bases). The germline CDR1 and CDR2 sequences are SGHRS and YFSETQ. V was cut by 0 bases and J by 1 base, with 8 bases left in between. This CDR3 has 14 residues. The chain's CDR3 is CASSLESGSYEQYF. The DNA for the CDR3 is TGCGCCAGCAGCTTGGAGAGCGGTTCCTACGAGCAGTACTTC.

This clonotype occurred a few times. The chain couples TRBV28 to TRBJ2-7, with 8 bases aligning to TRBD2. This CDR3 contains 16 residues. Trimming at V came to 3 bases and at J to 3 bases, leaving 10 bases not matched to a gene. Germline values: CDR1 MDHEN, CDR2 SYDVKM. CDR3 DNA: TGTGCCAGCAGTTTGATTGCGCCGGGGGGGGTCTACGAGCAGTACTTC. The encoded protein is CASSLIAPGGVYEQYF. The variable domain in full, completed from reference TRBV28 and TRBJ2-7, reads DVKVTQSSRYLVKRTGEKVFLECVQDMDHENMFWYRQDPGLGLRLIYFSYDVKMKEKGDIPEGYSVSREKKERFSLILESASTNQTSMYLCASSLIAPGGVYEQYFGPGTRLTVT.

This clonotype was counted between two and nine times. The J gene is TRBJ2-1, the V gene TRBV2, with 11 bases fitting TRBD1. CDR1 SNHLY and CDR2 FYNNEI come from the germline V gene. The CDR3 runs 15 residues. After removal of 3 bases from V and 7 bases from J, the junction contained 5 bases not matched to a gene. This CDR3 is CASSDRDRGVNEQFF. CDR3 DNA: TGTGCCAGCAGTGATCGGGACAGGGGGGTTAATGAGCAGTTCTTC.

The V and J genes are TRBV28 and TRBJ1-4; TRBD1 matches at 9 bases. Germline CDR1 reads MDHEN; CDR2 reads SYDVKM. Trimming at V came to 3 bases and at J to 6 bases, leaving 32 bases not matched to a gene. This CDR3 region has 24 residues. This CDR3 reads CASSFELTGTGHKEIYRTHEKLFF. The CDR3 DNA reads as TGTGCCAGCAGTTTTGAATTAACTGGGACAGGGCATAAAGAGATATATCGGACTCATGAAAAACTGTTTTTT. The full variable domain, rest sourced from reference TRBV28 and TRBJ1-4, is DVKVTQSSRYLVKRTGEKVFLECVQDMDHENMFWYRQDPGLGLRLIYFSYDVKMKEKGDIPEGYSVSREKKERFSLILESASTNQTSMYLCASSFELTGTGHKEIYRTHEKLFFGSGTQLSVL.

This clonotype has a handful of counts. The gene calls are TRBV11-2 and TRBJ2-1; TRBD2 is a possible D gene (6 bases). Germline V gene sequence: CDR1 SGHAT, CDR2 FQNNGV. CDR3 length equals 14 residues. V dropped 5 bases and J dropped 6 bases, with 14 bases sitting between them. CDR3 sequence (DNA): TGTGCCAGCAGCCACGACGGGCGGGGCAATGAGCAGTTCTTC. It is translated as CASSHDGRGNEQFF.

This clonotype was detected only a few times. V gene TRBV6-5 combines with J gene TRBJ1-2; 7 nucleotides line up with TRBD1. CDR1 and CDR2 from the germline V gene are MNHEY and SVGAGI. The V segment lost 4 bases and the J segment 4 bases; nucleotides outside the gene matches: 6. There are 14 residues in the CDR3. CDR3 in DNA: TGTGCCAGCAGTTCCGACAGGGAAACCTATGGCTACACCTTC. Translation: CASSSDRETYGYTF.

This clonotype was counted between two and nine times. The rearrangement links TRBV2 to TRBJ2-2; tentative D call: TRBD2 (5 bases). The CDR3 has 15 amino acids. Germline V gene data show CDR1 as SNHLY and CDR2 as FYNNEI. V was pared by 6 bases and J by 1 base, with 12 bases between. The CDR3 sequence: CASRRLALNTGELFF. The DNA of the CDR3 is TGTGCCAGCAGGCGGCTAGCCTTGAACACCGGGGAGCTGTTTTTT. Full variable domain (missing parts from reference TRBV2 and TRBJ2-2): EPEVTQTPSHQVTQMGQEVILRCVPISNHLYFYWYRQILGQKVEFLVSFYNNEISEKSEIFDDQFSVERPDGSNFTLKIRSTKLEDSAMYFCASRRLALNTGELFFGEGSRLTVL.

This clonotype was counted at least ten times. This chain joins TRBV24-1 and TRBJ2-1; D is possibly TRBD2 (6 bases). Germline CDR1 and CDR2: KGHDR and SFDVKD. V lost 3 bases and J lost 7, with 9 bases in between. The CDR3 totals 13 residues. CDR3 residues: CATSDGRGNEQFF. In DNA form, the CDR3 reads TGTGCCACCAGTGATGGACGGGGGAATGAGCAGTTCTTC.

This clonotype occurred a few times. The chain employs TRBV14 and TRBJ2-7, with 8 bases matching TRBD1. Per germline, CDR1 SGHDN and CDR2 FVKESK. Unmatched junction bases numbered 7, after V lost 6 bases and J lost 6 bases. This CDR3 spans 13 amino acids. The CDR3 DNA is TGTGCCAGCAGAAGGACAGGGACGTTCGAGCAGTACTTC. Amino acids: CASRRTGTFEQYF. Drawing the rest from reference TRBV14 and TRBJ2-7, the complete variable domain is EAGVTQFPSHSVIEKGQTVTLRCDPISGHDNLYWYRRVMGKEIKFLLHFVKESKQDESGMPNNRFLAERTGGTYSTLKVQPAELEDSGVYFCASRRTGTFEQYFGPGTRLTVT.

The table lists this clonotype with a few counts. The rearrangement joins TRBV6-4 to TRBJ2-1, with TRBD2 matching over 10 bases. This CDR3 comprises 15 residues. V trimming: 4 bases; J trimming: 6 bases; junction bases outside the gene matches: 6. Germline assignment: CDR1 MRHNA and CDR2 SNTAGT. The CDR3, as DNA: TGTGCCAGCAGTGTACTAGCGGGGAGTATCAATGAGCAGTTCTTC. Protein sequence: CASSVLAGSINEQFF.

The J gene is TRBJ2-7, the V gene TRBV18, with 15 bases lining up with TRBD2. The germline V gene encodes CDR1 KGHSH and CDR2 LQKENI. Losses at the gene ends were 4 bases for V and 0 bases for J; bases not matched to a gene: 10. The CDR3 loop spans 19 amino acids. The CDR3 sequence is CASSLTPGLAGGGSYEQYF. The CDR3 DNA reads as TGTGCCAGCTCACTAACCCCGGGACTAGCGGGAGGTGGCTCCTACGAGCAGTACTTC.

The V gene is TRBV5-1, the J gene TRBJ2-5; no firm D call. Germline CDR1 and CDR2: SGHRS and YFSETQ. The CDR3 covers 15 residues. The V end lost 3 bases, the J end lost 1 base, and 13 bases lay between the germline ends. DNA for the CDR3: TGCGCCAGCAGCTCAGGAATGGGGTCCCAAGAGACCCAGTACTTC. Its translation: CASSSGMGSQETQYF.